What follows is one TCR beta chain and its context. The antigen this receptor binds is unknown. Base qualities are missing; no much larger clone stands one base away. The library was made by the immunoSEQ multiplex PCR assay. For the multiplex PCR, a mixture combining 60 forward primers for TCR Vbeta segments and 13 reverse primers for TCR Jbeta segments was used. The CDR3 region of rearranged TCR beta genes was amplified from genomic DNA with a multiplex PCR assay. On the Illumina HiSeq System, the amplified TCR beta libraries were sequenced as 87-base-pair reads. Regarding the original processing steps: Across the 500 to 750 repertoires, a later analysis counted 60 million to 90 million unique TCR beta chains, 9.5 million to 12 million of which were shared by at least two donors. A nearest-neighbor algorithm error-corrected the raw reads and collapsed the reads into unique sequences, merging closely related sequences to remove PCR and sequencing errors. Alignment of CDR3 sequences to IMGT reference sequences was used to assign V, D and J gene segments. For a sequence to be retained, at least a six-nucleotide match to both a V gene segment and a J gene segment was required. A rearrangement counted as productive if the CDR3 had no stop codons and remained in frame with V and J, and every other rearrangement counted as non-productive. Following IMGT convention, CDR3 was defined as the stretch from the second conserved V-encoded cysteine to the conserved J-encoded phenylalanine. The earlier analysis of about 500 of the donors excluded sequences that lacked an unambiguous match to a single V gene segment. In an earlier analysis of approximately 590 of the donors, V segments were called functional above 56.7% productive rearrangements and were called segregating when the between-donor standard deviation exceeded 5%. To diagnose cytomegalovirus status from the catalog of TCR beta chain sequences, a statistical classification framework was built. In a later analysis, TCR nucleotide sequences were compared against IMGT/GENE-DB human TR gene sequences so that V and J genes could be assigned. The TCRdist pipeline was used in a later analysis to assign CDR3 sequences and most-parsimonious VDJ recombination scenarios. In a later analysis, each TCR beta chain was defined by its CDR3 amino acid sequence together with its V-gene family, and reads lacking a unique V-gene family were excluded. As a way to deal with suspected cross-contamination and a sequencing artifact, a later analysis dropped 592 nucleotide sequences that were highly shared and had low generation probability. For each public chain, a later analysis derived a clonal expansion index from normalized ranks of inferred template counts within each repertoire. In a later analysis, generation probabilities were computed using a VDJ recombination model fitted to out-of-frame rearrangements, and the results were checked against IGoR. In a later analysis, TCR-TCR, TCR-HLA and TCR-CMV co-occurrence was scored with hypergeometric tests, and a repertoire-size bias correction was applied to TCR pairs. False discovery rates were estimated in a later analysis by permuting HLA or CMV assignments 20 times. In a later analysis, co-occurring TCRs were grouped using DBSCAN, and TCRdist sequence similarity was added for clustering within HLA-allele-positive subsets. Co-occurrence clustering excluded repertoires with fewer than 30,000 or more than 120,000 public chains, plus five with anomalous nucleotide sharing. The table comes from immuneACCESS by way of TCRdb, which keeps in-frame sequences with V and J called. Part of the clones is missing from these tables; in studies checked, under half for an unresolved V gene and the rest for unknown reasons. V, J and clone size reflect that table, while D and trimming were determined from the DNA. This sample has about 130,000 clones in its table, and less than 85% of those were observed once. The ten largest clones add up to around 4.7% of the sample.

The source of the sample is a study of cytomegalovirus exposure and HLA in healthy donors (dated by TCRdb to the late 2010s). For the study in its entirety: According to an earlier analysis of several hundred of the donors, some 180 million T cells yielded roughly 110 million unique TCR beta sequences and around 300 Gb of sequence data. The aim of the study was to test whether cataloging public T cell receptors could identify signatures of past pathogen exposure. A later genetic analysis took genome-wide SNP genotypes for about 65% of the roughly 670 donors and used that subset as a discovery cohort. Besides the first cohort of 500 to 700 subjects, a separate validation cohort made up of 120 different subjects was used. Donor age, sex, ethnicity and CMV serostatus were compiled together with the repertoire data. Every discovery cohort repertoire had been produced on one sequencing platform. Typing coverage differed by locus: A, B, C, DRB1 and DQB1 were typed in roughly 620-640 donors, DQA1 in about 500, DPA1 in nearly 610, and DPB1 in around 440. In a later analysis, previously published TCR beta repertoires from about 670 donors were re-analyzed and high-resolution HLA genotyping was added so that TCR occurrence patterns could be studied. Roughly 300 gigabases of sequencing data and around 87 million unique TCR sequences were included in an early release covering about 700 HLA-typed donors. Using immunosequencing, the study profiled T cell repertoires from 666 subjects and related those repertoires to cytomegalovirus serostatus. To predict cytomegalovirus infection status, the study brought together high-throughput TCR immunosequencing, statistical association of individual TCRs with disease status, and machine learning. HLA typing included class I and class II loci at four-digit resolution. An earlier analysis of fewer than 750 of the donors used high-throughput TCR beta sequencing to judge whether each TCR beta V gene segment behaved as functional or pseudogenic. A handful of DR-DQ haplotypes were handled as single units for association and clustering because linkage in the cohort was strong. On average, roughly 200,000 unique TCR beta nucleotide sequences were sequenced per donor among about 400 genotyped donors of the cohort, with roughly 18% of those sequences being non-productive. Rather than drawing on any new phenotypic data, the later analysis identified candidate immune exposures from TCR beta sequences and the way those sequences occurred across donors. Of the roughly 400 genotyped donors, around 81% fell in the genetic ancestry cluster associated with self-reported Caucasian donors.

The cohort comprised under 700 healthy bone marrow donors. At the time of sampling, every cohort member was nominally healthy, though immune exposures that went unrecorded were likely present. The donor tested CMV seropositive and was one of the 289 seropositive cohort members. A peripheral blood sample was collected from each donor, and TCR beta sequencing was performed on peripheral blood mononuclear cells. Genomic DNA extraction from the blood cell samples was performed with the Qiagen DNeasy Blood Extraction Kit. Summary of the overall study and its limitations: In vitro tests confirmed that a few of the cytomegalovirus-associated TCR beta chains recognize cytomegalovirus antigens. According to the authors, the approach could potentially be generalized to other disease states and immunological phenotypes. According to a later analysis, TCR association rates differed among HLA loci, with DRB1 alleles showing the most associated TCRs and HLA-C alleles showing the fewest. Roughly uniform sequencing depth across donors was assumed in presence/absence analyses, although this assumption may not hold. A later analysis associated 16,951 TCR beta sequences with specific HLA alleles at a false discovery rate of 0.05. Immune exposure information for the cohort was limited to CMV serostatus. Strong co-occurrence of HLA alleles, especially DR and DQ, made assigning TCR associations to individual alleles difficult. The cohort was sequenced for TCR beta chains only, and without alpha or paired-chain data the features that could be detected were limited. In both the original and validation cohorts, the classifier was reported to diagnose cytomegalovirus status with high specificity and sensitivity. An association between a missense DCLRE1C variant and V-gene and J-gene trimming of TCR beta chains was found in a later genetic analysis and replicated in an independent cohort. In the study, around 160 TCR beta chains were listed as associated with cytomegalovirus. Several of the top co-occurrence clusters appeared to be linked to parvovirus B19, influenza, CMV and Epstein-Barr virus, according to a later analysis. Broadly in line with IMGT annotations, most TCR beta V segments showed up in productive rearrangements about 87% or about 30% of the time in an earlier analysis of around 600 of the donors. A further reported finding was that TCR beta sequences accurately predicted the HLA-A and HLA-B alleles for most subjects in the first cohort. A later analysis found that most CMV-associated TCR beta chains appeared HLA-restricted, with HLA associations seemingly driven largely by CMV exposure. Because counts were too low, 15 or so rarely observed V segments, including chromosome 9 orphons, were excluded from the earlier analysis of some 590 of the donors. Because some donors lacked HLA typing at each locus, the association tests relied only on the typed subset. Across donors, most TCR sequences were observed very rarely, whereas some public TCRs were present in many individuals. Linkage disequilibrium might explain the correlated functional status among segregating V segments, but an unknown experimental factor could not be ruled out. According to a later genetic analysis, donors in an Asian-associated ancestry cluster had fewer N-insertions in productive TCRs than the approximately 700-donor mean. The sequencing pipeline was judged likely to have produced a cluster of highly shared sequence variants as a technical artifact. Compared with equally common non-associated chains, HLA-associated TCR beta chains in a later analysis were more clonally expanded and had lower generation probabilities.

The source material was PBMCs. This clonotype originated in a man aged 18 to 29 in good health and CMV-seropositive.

This receptor carries the CDR3 CASTVKANEQFF. The DNA is TGCGCCAGCACCGTCAAAGCAAATGAGCAGTTCTTC. The rearrangement joined TRBV10-1 to TRBJ2-1; no confident D gene assignment can be made. The germline V gene (reference sequence) yields WNHNN for CDR1 and SYGVQD for CDR2. Counted from cysteine to phenylalanine, this CDR3 has 12 amino acids. Just CDR3 DNA is preserved here, 36 bases in frame from base 1. V is clipped by 7 bases and J by 7 bases, and the sequence between their germline boundaries is 11 bases long.